This TCR beta chain was sequenced during a study of CD8 T cells in Susac syndrome (dated by TCRdb to the late 2010s). About the study as a whole: Of the Susac syndrome patients who were sequenced, 5 or 6 had clinically active disease and eight were in clinical remission. At the time of blood withdrawal, Susac syndrome patients were either therapy-naive, taking corticosteroids (with some also receiving IVIg), or on IVIg alone. The study used repertoire sequencing to test whether antigen drove CD8+ T cell activation and differentiation in Susac syndrome. The study compared CD8+ T cell repertoire clonality among about a dozen healthy donors, 14 Susac syndrome patients and roughly 16 multiple sclerosis patients.

Paper-wide results and their limitations: Sixteen and five Susac-specific public clones were found in the total CD8+ and CD8+ TEMRA repertoires, respectively. Clonal expansion was observed in Susac syndrome CD8+ repertoires, with the highest expansion in CD8+ TEMRA cells and greater expansion in clinically active than in remitting patients. The study acknowledged that relatively few individuals were included in the TCR sequencing and HLA analysis.

As to this clonotype: The antigen it recognizes is unknown. No quality values exist for individual bases; no much larger clone is one base distant.

RNA was extracted with the RNeasy kit and about 0.45 to 1 ug was reverse transcribed using random hexamers. TCR beta CDR3 regions were amplified with the immunoSEQ multiplex PCR assay covering 54 Vbeta and 13 Jbeta segments. PCR amplification bias was corrected using a synthetic template baseline for primer optimization and computational correction. On the study's bioinformatics: Only productive sequences were kept, with reads annotated to V, D and J genes according to IMGT and analyzed in immunoSEQ Analyzer. Clonality was computed as one minus Shannon entropy normalized by log2 of the number of productive unique sequences. Public and private clones were assessed among the 100 most prevalent clones of each patient and control. Clones were defined as Susac-specific when absent from the healthy and MS cohorts, from fewer than 1,300 published viral clones and from other ImmuneACCESS disease sequences. TCRdb itself trimmed the public reads at Q25 with fastp, ran MiXCR and retained productive beta chains. Each CDR3 protein gets just one entry, which takes the most common genes and DNA from the rows behind it. The V and J calls come from TCRdb's annotation, not from the publication. The sample includes about 80,000 distinct CDR3 sequences, with roughly 95% observed a single time. The top ten constitute around 0.41% of the sample.

Peripheral blood CD8+ and CD4+ T cells from healthy donors, Susac syndrome patients and multiple sclerosis patients were profiled using high-throughput TCR beta sequencing. The Susac syndrome patients fulfilled recently defined diagnostic criteria for definite or probable disease. CD8+ TEMRA cells were enriched by FACS, while bulk CD8+ and CD4+ T cells were purified by magnetic negative isolation. Blood was drawn into EDTA tubes, processed within 24 hours, and PBMCs were isolated by density gradient centrifugation. PBMCs intended for TCR sequencing were cryopreserved in liquid nitrogen and thawed later in a water bath at 37 degrees C. A purity of at least 90% was achieved for sorted or isolated CD4+, CD8+ and CD8+ TEMRA cells. The germline ends are 21 bases apart after V is trimmed by 0 bases and J by 9 bases. The CDR3 measures 16 amino acids from cysteine to phenylalanine. Only the CDR3 DNA stays, 48 bases, in frame from base 1. CDR1 and CDR2 (SQVTM, ANQGSEA) derive from the germline V gene.

The V and J genes are TRBV29-1 and TRBJ2-1; the D gene may be TRBD1 or TRBD2, since each aligns over 5 bases. This TCR derives from a human donor with Susac syndrome. The specimen was CD8+ T cells from PBMCs. CDR3 region: CSVEDPGPNRFGEQFF. The DNA sequence is given as TGCAGCGTTGAAGATCCGGGGCCGAACAGGTTCGGTGAGCAGTTCTTC.